A single sample gave rise to the 8 T cell receptor beta chains below, sequenced in a study of OX40 agonist ivuxolimab in advanced cancers. Libraries were built with the immunoSEQ multiplex PCR assay. As stored in TCRdb, this immuneACCESS dataset retains in-frame rearrangements with V and J assigned. A fraction of the clones does not appear; measured against another copy, unresolved V genes explain less than half of the discrepancy, and the remainder lacks a known reason. The sample has tens of thousands of clones on record, around 90% of them singletons. The top ten clonotypes cover 0.61% of the sample. Sequenced here: CD4+ or CD8+ T cells sorted from blood, sampled in a trial of the OX40 agonist ivuxolimab. Receptors were obtained from an adult with an advanced solid tumor such as melanoma, head and neck, liver or kidney cancer.

Only one count was recorded for this clone. The chain couples TRBV11-3 to TRBJ2-7; no clear D. V was pared by 3 bases and J by 2 bases, with 14 bases between. The CDR3 runs 15 residues. Germline CDR1 is SGHNT and CDR2 is YENEEA. CDR3 DNA: TGTGCCAGCAGCTTCGGATCGACGGAAACCTACGAGCAGTACTTC. Translated: CASSFGSTETYEQYF.

The chain combines TRBV7-9 with TRBJ2-3, with D tentatively TRBD2 (6 bases). Germline loops: CDR1 SEHNR, CDR2 FQNEAQ (reference sequence). Trimming cost V 1 base and J 2 bases, with 13 bases left between them. The CDR3 consists of 16 residues. In DNA, the CDR3 is TGTGCCAGCAGCTTAGGGGCTAGCGACCACACAGATACGCAGTATTTT. Translation gives CASSLGASDHTDTQYF.

DNA of the CDR3: TGTGCCAGCAGCGTATTGACAGGGACCAGTTTGGCTTTCTTT. Protein sequence: CASSVLTGTSLAFF. The rearrangement links TRBV7-9 to TRBJ1-1; 7 nucleotides agree with TRBD1. CDR3 length: 14 residues. The junction had 14 bases not matched to a gene; V was cut back by 5 bases and J by 11 bases. The germline gives CDR1 SEHNR, CDR2 FQNEAQ (reference sequence).

The chain carries TRBV5-1 and TRBJ2-3, with D tentatively TRBD2 (5 bases). Trimming took 4 bases from V and 8 from J, leaving 17 bases between them. Germline V gives CDR1 SGHRS, CDR2 YFSETQ. The CDR3 runs to 14 residues. CDR3 sequence reads: CASSPEPSLGTQYF. In nucleotides, the CDR3 is TGCGCCAGCAGCCCAGAACCTAGCCTGGGTACGCAGTATTTT.

V and J are TRBV11-3 and TRBJ1-3; perhaps TRBD1 as D (5 bases). This CDR3 is built from 15 residues. With 1 base removed from V and 0 bases from J, the gap between germline ends came to 7 bases. Germline assignment: CDR1 SGHNT and CDR2 YENEEA. The CDR3 coding sequence is TGTGCCAGCAGCTTAGGGGACTTCTCTGGAAACACCATATATTTT. It yields the protein CASSLGDFSGNTIYF.

The J gene is TRBJ1-1, the V gene TRBV9, with unresolved D. The germline V gene has CDR1 SGDLS and CDR2 YYNGEE. The V gene lost 2 bases and the J gene lost 1 base, with 6 bases spanning the gap. This CDR3 has 13 residues. The chain's CDR3 is CASSVAGNTEAFF. CDR3 nucleotides: TGTGCCAGCAGCGTTGCAGGGAACACTGAAGCTTTCTTT.

As DNA, the CDR3 is TGTGCCAGCCGGACTAGCGAAAAAGAGACCCAGTACTTC. Encoded protein: CASRTSEKETQYF. The V gene is TRBV18, the J gene TRBJ2-5; 9 bases match TRBD2. CDR1 is KGHSH, CDR2 LQKENI, per germline. The CDR3 runs to 13 residues. V was clipped by 8 bases and J by 3 bases; unmatched bases: 4. The full variable domain, with the rest looked up from reference TRBV18 and TRBJ2-5, is NAGVMQNPRHLVRRRGQEARLRCSPMKGHSHVYWYRQLPEEGLKFMVYLQKENIIDESGMPKERFSAEFPKEGPSILRIQQVVRGDSAAYFCASRTSEKETQYFGPGTRLLVL.

The chain recombines TRBV6-1 with TRBJ2-1; D unresolved. Trimming pared 7 bases from V and 1 base from J, leaving 11 bases between. There are 14 residues in the CDR3. Germline V lookup: CDR1 MNHNS, CDR2 SASEGT. The CDR3, as DNA: TGTGCCAGCAAGGGTAGCCCGTCCTACAATGAGCAGTTCTTC. Translation gives CASKGSPSYNEQFF.